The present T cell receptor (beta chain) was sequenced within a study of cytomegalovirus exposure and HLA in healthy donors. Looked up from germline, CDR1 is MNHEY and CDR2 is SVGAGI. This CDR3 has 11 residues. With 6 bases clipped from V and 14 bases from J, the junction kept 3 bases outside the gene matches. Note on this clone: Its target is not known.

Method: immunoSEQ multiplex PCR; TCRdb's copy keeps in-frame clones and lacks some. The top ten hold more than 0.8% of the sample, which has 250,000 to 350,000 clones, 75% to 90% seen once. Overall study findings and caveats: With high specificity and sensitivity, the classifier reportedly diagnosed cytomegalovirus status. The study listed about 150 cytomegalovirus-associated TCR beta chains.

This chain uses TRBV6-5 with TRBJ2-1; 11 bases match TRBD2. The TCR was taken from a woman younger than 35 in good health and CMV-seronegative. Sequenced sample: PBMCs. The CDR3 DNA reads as TGTGCCAGCAGACATAGCGGGAGGGAGTTCTTC. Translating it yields CASRHSGREFF.